These T cell receptor beta chains were read from a single sample in a study of T cells after posttransplantation cyclophosphamide. Sequencing used immunoSEQ multiplex PCR; TCRdb keeps in-frame clones, though not all of them. The repertoire holds over 7,000 clones, with roughly four fifths as singletons. Sequencing was performed on CD4+ T cells sorted from blood, taken 1162 days after allogeneic stem cell transplant with posttransplant cyclophosphamide. These receptors all stem from a female patient in her thirties or forties who received an allogeneic stem cell transplant from a related donor, was CMV-positive, and had no GVHD. These T cells may partly come from the graft donor. The CDR3 runs from the conserved cysteine through the conserved F or W. Some rows have no size entry. The others give once, few or many, or a class for an expanded clone.

v_call,clone_size,j_call,cdr3_aa
TRBV27,NA,TRBJ2-7,CASSWTGAAAYEQYF
TRBV16,once,TRBJ1-5,CASSQRGDSNQPQHF
TRBV15,NA,TRBJ1-5,CATSYIYSNQPQHF
TRBV5-6,NA,TRBJ2-7,CASSFTTGANHYEQYF
TRBV2,NA,TRBJ1-2,CASRQGMDYGYTF
TRBV7-3,NA,TRBJ2-5,CASLRRTGGPGETQYF
TRBV28,NA,TRBJ1-5,CASSLMGQTSNQPQHF
TRBV9,NA,TRBJ2-3,CASSGTRQDTQYF
TRBV5-1,NA,TRBJ2-3,CASSLALAGGVSTDTQYF
TRBV2,NA,TRBJ1-1,CASSGEGTGRPFF
TRBV5-4,once,TRBJ2-2,CASSQRTGGNTGELFF
TRBV29-1,NA,TRBJ2-1,CSVAQPKGGRNEQFF
TRBV7-6,NA,TRBJ1-1,CASSLRTGAMNTEAFF
TRBV5-4,NA,TRBJ1-6,CASSLGPGDSPLHF
TRBV2,NA,TRBJ2-3,CASILRGLGTDTQYF
TRBV10-3,NA,TRBJ1-5,CAIRDSGSNQPQHF
TRBV5-6,NA,TRBJ2-3,CASSLERGGLSDTQYF
TRBV18,NA,TRBJ2-3,CASSATESTDTQYF
TRBV27,NA,TRBJ1-1,CASTSTAGRNTEAFF
TRBV7-2,NA,TRBJ1-5,CASSPGQGTEPQHF
TRBV5-1,NA,TRBJ2-7,CASSLEARGYYEQYF
TRBV18,NA,TRBJ2-3,CASSPWDRITDTQYF